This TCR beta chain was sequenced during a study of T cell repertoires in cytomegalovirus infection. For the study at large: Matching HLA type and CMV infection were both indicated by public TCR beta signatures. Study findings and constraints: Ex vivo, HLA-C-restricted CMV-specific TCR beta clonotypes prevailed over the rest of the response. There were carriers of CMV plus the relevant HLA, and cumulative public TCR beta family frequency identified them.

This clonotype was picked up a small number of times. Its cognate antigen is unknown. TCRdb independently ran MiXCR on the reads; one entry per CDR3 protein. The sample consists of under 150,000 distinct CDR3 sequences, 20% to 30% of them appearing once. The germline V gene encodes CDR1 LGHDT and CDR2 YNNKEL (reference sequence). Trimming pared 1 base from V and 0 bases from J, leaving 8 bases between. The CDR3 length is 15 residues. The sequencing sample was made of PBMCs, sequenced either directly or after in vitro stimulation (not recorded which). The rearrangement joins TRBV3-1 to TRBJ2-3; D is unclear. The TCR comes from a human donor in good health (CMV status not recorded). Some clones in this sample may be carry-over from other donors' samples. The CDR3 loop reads CASSQAGTSTDTQYF. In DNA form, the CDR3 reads TGTGCCAGCAGCCAAGCGGGTACTAGCACAGATACGCAGTATTTT.